A single sample gave rise to the 32 T cell receptor beta chains below, sequenced in a study of PD-L1 blockade in urothelial cancer. This table comes from immunoSEQ multiplex PCR, and its TCRdb copy is limited to in-frame clones, with some not included. The repertoire consists of 38,000 or so clones, with around 88% occurring once and the leading ten covering around 16%. The material sequenced was PBMCs, taken around atezolizumab (anti-PD-L1) treatment. Receptor source: a man aged 55 to 70 with urothelial cancer.

The chain combines TRBV9 with TRBJ1-4; D is possibly TRBD1 (6 bases). The germline gives CDR1 SGDLS, CDR2 YYNGEE. The CDR3 covers 17 residues. V lost 0 bases, J lost 0 bases, and 12 bases lay in between. The CDR3 DNA sequence: TGTGCCAGCAGCGTAGGTAACTCAGGGGCAACTAATGAAAAACTGTTTTTT. Protein product: CASSVGNSGATNEKLFF.

The J gene is TRBJ2-7, the V gene TRBV5-1, with TRBD2 matching over 7 bases. Germline V gene data show CDR1 as SGHRS and CDR2 as YFSETQ. The CDR3 sequence is 16 residues long. J gave up 3 bases and V 0 bases, and 9 bases lay outside the gene matches. The CDR3 spells CASSLALGGLDYEQYF. In DNA, the CDR3 is TGCGCCAGCAGCTTGGCCTTGGGGGGGTTAGACTACGAGCAGTACTTC.

The chain joins TRBV28 to TRBJ2-1, with a weak D call TRBD1 (5 bases). The V gene's germline CDR1 is MDHEN and CDR2 SYDVKM. Trimming removed 5 bases at V and 10 bases at J, with 18 bases between. The CDR3 consists of 14 residues. DNA of the CDR3: TGTGCCAGCAGTCACTCTCACTCAAGGGGCGAGCAGTTCTTC. Translation: CASSHSHSRGEQFF.

The chain is built from TRBV2 and TRBJ1-3; D may be TRBD1 (5 bases). The CDR3 is 13 amino acids. Germline V CDR1 and CDR2: SNHLY, FYNNEI. Trimming took 5 bases from V and 0 from J, leaving 5 bases between them. The CDR3: CASSQGSGNTIYF. CDR3 DNA sequence: TGTGCCAGCAGTCAGGGCTCTGGAAACACCATATATTTT.

V and J are TRBV27 and TRBJ2-5, with unresolved D. CDR3 size: 12 residues. Germline V gene lookup returns CDR1 MNHEY and CDR2 SMNVEV (reference sequence). The germline V and J ends were trimmed by 8 bases and 5 bases, with 12 bases remaining between them. This chain's CDR3 is CASGYSRETQYF. The CDR3 bases are TGTGCCAGCGGGTACAGTCGGGAGACCCAGTACTTC.

The V and J genes are TRBV5-1 and TRBJ2-5; the match to TRBD2 covers 10 bases. The length of the CDR3 is 16 residues. The V and J ends lost 0 bases and 5 bases, in that order; junction bases with no gene match: 7. Germline CDR1 is SGHRS and CDR2 is YFSETQ. The CDR3 DNA sequence: TGCGCCAGCAGCTTGGCCCTAAGCGGGGGGGTCGAGACCCAGTACTTC. Protein: CASSLALSGGVETQYF.

V gene TRBV27 combines with J gene TRBJ2-7; TRBD2 matches at 9 bases. From germline, CDR1 is MNHEY and CDR2 SMNVEV (reference sequence). With V trimmed by 6 bases and J by 4 bases, 4 bases remained unmatched. This CDR3 contains 13 residues. CDR3 coding DNA: TGTGCCAGCAGGACTAGCGGAACTTACGAGCAGTACTTC. This encodes CASRTSGTYEQYF.

This clone was detected only a few times. The genes are TRBV9 and TRBJ2-3, with 8 bases fitting TRBD2. The CDR3 is made up of 15 amino acids. Trimming at V came to 4 bases and at J to 1 base, leaving 5 bases not matched to a gene. Germline V lookup: CDR1 SGDLS, CDR2 YYNGEE. This CDR3 reads CASSPPTSGTDTQYF. For the CDR3, the DNA is TGTGCCAGCAGCCCCCCGACTAGCGGCACAGATACGCAGTATTTT.

J is TRBJ2-7 and V is TRBV5-4; possibly TRBD1 for D (5 bases). This CDR3 is 12 amino acids long. Germline loops: CDR1 SGHNT, CDR2 YYREEE (reference sequence). V dropped 5 bases and J dropped 4 bases, with 10 bases sitting between them. The CDR3 sequence: CASSLDNYEQYF. The CDR3 nucleotides are TGTGCCAGCAGTCTGGACAATTACGAGCAGTACTTC. Combining the CDR3 with reference TRBV5-4 and TRBJ2-7 gives the whole variable domain ETGVTQSPTHLIKTRGQQVTLRCSSQSGHNTVSWYQQALGQGPQFIFQYYREEENGRGNFPPRFSGLQFPNYSSELNVNALELDDSALYLCASSLDNYEQYFGPGTRLTVT.

The chain carries TRBV6-5 and TRBJ1-1; D is unclear. Trimming took off 7 bases at V and 4 bases at J, with 13 bases between the two ends. CDR1 and CDR2 from the germline V gene are MNHEY and SVGAGI. The CDR3 is 13 residues long. The CDR3 region is CASTPPGSTEAFF. The CDR3 DNA sequence: TGTGCCAGCACTCCCCCGGGAAGCACTGAAGCTTTCTTT.

The J gene is TRBJ2-7, the V gene TRBV7-9; TRBD1 might be the D (5 bases). CDR1 SEHNR and CDR2 FQNEAQ come from the germline V gene (reference sequence). Trimming cost V 2 bases and J 2 bases, with 13 bases left between them. The CDR3 has 15 amino acids. The CDR3 is CASSLSGHPAYEQYF. The CDR3 coding sequence is TGTGCCAGCAGCTTAAGTGGACACCCAGCCTACGAGCAGTACTTC.

V is TRBV6-1 and J is TRBJ2-7; D may be TRBD2 (5 bases). The CDR3 has 13 amino acids. The ends were cut back, 8 bases at V and 1 base at J, with 12 bases in the middle. Germline V gives CDR1 MNHNS, CDR2 SASEGT. The CDR3 sequence is CASLDGVSYEQYF. DNA for the CDR3: TGTGCCAGCTTAGACGGGGTTTCCTACGAGCAGTACTTC.

This clone was picked up one time. The V call is TRBV19, the J call TRBJ1-2; TRBD1 matches 7 bases. Germline-derived CDR1 and CDR2 are LNHDA and SQIVND (reference sequence). The CDR3 sequence is 17 residues long. V shed 6 bases, J shed 4 bases, and the junction held 17 bases outside the gene matches. Here the CDR3 DNA reads TGTGCCAGTAGGAGATCGACAGGGCCCTCGGGGCTCTATGGCTACACCTTC. Residues: CASRRSTGPSGLYGYTF. The variable domain in full, completed from reference TRBV19 and TRBJ1-2, reads DGGITQSPKYLFRKEGQNVTLSCEQNLNHDAMYWYRQDPGQGLRLIYYSQIVNDFQKGDIAEGYSVSREKKESFPLTVTSAQKNPTAFYLCASRRSTGPSGLYGYTFGSGTRLTVV.

V and J are TRBV6-6 and TRBJ2-1, with D perhaps matching TRBD2 (6 bases). Germline loops: CDR1 MNHNY, CDR2 SVGAGI (reference sequence). The CDR3 length is 13 residues. Deletions cut 5 bases from V and 3 bases from J, with 8 bases between. CDR3 sequence: CASSLTSYNEQFF. CDR3 nucleotide sequence: TGTGCCAGCAGTCTGACTAGCTACAATGAGCAGTTCTTC.

This chain uses TRBV2 with TRBJ2-7; D perhaps matches TRBD1 (5 bases). Germline assignment: CDR1 SNHLY and CDR2 FYNNEI. This CDR3 region has 12 residues. V lost 6 bases and J 3 bases, leaving 9 bases between the germline ends. CDR3 sequence: CASRIQDYEQYF. The CDR3 DNA reads TGTGCCAGCAGGATACAGGACTACGAGCAGTACTTC.

The chain uses TRBV5-4 and TRBJ2-7, with D maybe TRBD1 (6 bases). Per the germline V gene, CDR1 is SGHNT and CDR2 is YYREEE (reference sequence). This CDR3 has 13 residues. V gave up 4 bases and J gave up 5 bases, with 13 bases separating them. CDR3 amino acids: CASSVTGFDEQYF. DNA for the CDR3: TGTGCCAGCAGCGTTACAGGGTTCGACGAGCAGTACTTC.

This rearrangement joins TRBV7-9 to TRBJ2-1; the D gene is possibly TRBD1 (6 bases). CDR3 length: 16 residues. V was shortened by 5 bases and J by 1 base, with 15 bases between the two germline ends. Germline assignment: CDR1 SEHNR and CDR2 FQNEAQ (reference sequence). This CDR3 reads CASSKQGSGSYNEQFF. DNA of the CDR3: TGTGCCAGCAGCAAACAGGGCTCGGGTTCCTACAATGAGCAGTTCTTC.

The rearrangement uses TRBV6-5 and TRBJ2-1; 8 bases align to TRBD2. J was trimmed by 9 bases and V by 2 bases; bases with no gene match: 9. CDR1 is MNHEY and CDR2 is SVGAGI in the germline V gene. The CDR3 loop spans 15 amino acids. The CDR3 reads CASSYKLAGGGEQFF. The DNA of the CDR3 is TGTGCCAGCAGTTACAAGCTAGCGGGTGGAGGTGAGCAGTTCTTC.

This clone was seen only once. This chain connects TRBV9 to TRBJ2-7; D is perhaps TRBD1 (5 bases). In germline, CDR1 is SGDLS, CDR2 YYNGEE. This CDR3 is 15 amino acids long. The V end lost 0 bases, the J end lost 0 bases, and 10 bases lay between the germline ends. CDR3: CASSVGGSSSYEQYF. CDR3 sequence (DNA): TGTGCCAGCAGCGTAGGGGGCTCTAGCTCCTACGAGCAGTACTTC.

CDR3 nucleotide sequence: TGTGCCAGCAGTTTGATGACAGGGCAGTTCTTC. As protein: CASSLMTGQFF. V and J are TRBV28 and TRBJ2-1, with D perhaps matching TRBD1 (6 bases). Germline V gives CDR1 MDHEN, CDR2 SYDVKM. This CDR3 region has 11 residues. V gave up 3 bases and J gave up 12 bases, with 9 bases separating them.

V usage is TRBV18 and J usage is TRBJ2-3; the match to TRBD2 covers 11 bases. Trimming removed 5 bases from V and 6 bases from J; junction bases left unmatched: 13. CDR1 and CDR2 from the germline V gene are KGHSH and LQKENI. The CDR3 length is 17 residues. CDR3 region: CASSSGIAGGHEDTQYF. The CDR3 nucleotides read TGTGCCAGCTCATCCGGGATAGCGGGGGGGCATGAGGATACGCAGTATTTT. The full variable domain, with the rest looked up from reference TRBV18 and TRBJ2-3, is NAGVMQNPRHLVRRRGQEARLRCSPMKGHSHVYWYRQLPEEGLKFMVYLQKENIIDESGMPKERFSAEFPKEGPSILRIQQVVRGDSAAYFCASSSGIAGGHEDTQYFGPGTRLTVL.

In this sample, this clone turned up once. This sequence joins TRBV5-1 and TRBJ1-2, with 11 nucleotides matching TRBD1. This CDR3 region has 17 residues. Looked up from germline, CDR1 is SGHRS and CDR2 is YFSETQ. V was pared by 4 bases and J by 6 bases, with 14 bases of the junction left unmatched. This CDR3 is CASSIGQGAVLSDGYTF. The CDR3, as DNA: TGCGCCAGCAGCATAGGACAGGGGGCGGTATTATCGGATGGCTACACCTTC.

V and J are TRBV5-1 and TRBJ2-2; 10 bases match TRBD1. The CDR3 spans 15 residues. Losses at the gene ends were 4 bases for V and 5 bases for J; bases not matched to a gene: 5. CDR1 and CDR2 (germline): SGHRS, YFSETQ. CDR3 nucleotides: TGCGCCAGCAGCACCCGGGACAGGGGAACCGGGGAGCTGTTTTTT. It yields the protein CASSTRDRGTGELFF.

This clone was detected only once. This chain connects TRBV5-6 to TRBJ1-1; 8 nucleotides agree with TRBD1. CDR3 length: 16 amino acids. In germline, CDR1 is SGHDT, CDR2 YYEEEE. After removal of 1 base from V and 7 bases from J, the junction contained 12 bases not matched to a gene. This CDR3 is CASSLRQGRYSSEAFF. CDR3 DNA sequence: TGTGCCAGCAGCTTGCGACAGGGGCGGTATTCTAGTGAAGCTTTCTTT.

This clone was seen a single time. The CDR3 DNA reads TGCGCCAGCAGCCTTACAGCGAACACTGAAGCTTTCTTT. It yields the protein CASSLTANTEAFF. The gene calls are TRBV5-1 and TRBJ1-1; D call uncertain. Germline V lookup: CDR1 SGHRS, CDR2 YFSETQ. V was clipped by 4 bases and J by 1 base, with 8 bases between them. The CDR3 totals 13 residues.

This clone was observed a few times. V and J are TRBV28 and TRBJ2-4; tentative D call: TRBD2 (6 bases). This CDR3 contains 16 residues. Trimming removed 3 bases from V and 4 bases from J, with 16 bases in between. Germline assignment: CDR1 MDHEN and CDR2 SYDVKM. The CDR3 coding sequence is TGTGCCAGCAGTTTGAGGGGCCTAGCGTGGAAAAACATTCAGTACTTC. This sequence encodes CASSLRGLAWKNIQYF.

This clone came up once. The V and J genes are TRBV18 and TRBJ2-7; TRBD1 matches at 10 bases. Trimming took 3 bases from V and 7 from J; bases not matched to a gene: 15. CDR3 length: 17 amino acids. Germline V gene sequence: CDR1 KGHSH, CDR2 LQKENI. The CDR3 region has the DNA TGTGCCAGCTCACCTGTCGTCCCGGGGGACAGGGGAGCAGAGCAGTACTTC. It specifies CASSPVVPGDRGAEQYF.

The chain carries TRBV28 and TRBJ2-7, with a possible D match to TRBD1 (5 bases). The germline V gene encodes CDR1 MDHEN and CDR2 SYDVKM. CDR3 length: 13 amino acids. V lost 4 bases to trimming and J lost 1 base, with 8 bases between them. CDR3 nucleotides: TGTGCCAGCAGTTCCAGGGTTTCCTACGAGCAGTACTTC. This sequence encodes CASSSRVSYEQYF.

The genes are TRBV6-4 and TRBJ1-2; D may be TRBD1 (5 bases). The CDR3 covers 16 residues. V gave up 1 base and J gave up 6 bases, with 18 bases separating them. Germline assignment: CDR1 MRHNA and CDR2 SNTAGT. The CDR3 nucleotides read TGTGCCAGCAGTGACTTTTTGAGCGGGGGTATTGATGGCTACACCTTC. It codes for CASSDFLSGGIDGYTF.

The table lists this clone with a few counts. V is TRBV2 and J is TRBJ2-2; a weak D match, TRBD2 (6 bases). Germline V gives CDR1 SNHLY, CDR2 FYNNEI. Trimming took off 3 bases at V and 6 bases at J, with 8 bases between the two ends. The CDR3 sequence is 13 residues long. In DNA form, the CDR3 reads TGTGCCAGCAGTGAGGGGAGGTCCGGGGAGCTGTTTTTT. This translates into CASSEGRSGELFF. The full variable domain, completed using reference TRBV2 and TRBJ2-2, is EPEVTQTPSHQVTQMGQEVILRCVPISNHLYFYWYRQILGQKVEFLVSFYNNEISEKSEIFDDQFSVERPDGSNFTLKIRSTKLEDSAMYFCASSEGRSGELFFGEGSRLTVL.

This chain links TRBV28 with TRBJ1-2; 8 bases line up with TRBD1. Per germline, CDR1 MDHEN and CDR2 SYDVKM. V lost 5 bases to trimming and J lost 8 bases; unmatched junction nucleotides: 13. The CDR3 consists of 15 residues. CDR3: CASSPRTGPSGGYTF. The DNA of the CDR3 is TGTGCCAGCAGTCCCCGGACAGGGCCCTCGGGGGGCTACACCTTC.

This chain connects TRBV7-2 to TRBJ1-3; D is unclear. CDR3 length: 17 amino acids. Germline-derived CDR1 and CDR2 are SGHTA and FQGNSA. V lost 5 bases to trimming and J lost 2 bases, with 19 bases between them. The CDR3 bases are TGTGCCAGCAGCCCAGGAGGATTTGCACCTGCTGGAAACACCATATATTTT. Protein sequence: CASSPGGFAPAGNTIYF.